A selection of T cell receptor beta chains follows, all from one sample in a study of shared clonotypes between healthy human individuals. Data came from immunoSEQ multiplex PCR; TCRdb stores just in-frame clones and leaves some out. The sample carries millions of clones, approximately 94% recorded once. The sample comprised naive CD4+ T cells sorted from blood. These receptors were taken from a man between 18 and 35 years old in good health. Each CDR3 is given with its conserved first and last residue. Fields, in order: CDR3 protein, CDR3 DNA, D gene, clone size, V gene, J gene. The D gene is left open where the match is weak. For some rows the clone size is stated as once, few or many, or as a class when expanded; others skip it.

CASSIGVSGGEQFF	TGTGCCAGTAGTATCGGGGTTAGCGGGGGAGAGCAGTTCTTC	TRBD2	-	TRBV19	TRBJ2-1
CASSQRTSGGVGELFF	TGTGCCAGCAGCCAAAGGACTAGCGGGGGGGTCGGGGAGCTGTTTTTT	TRBD2	-	TRBV4-2	TRBJ2-2
CASSPWTGRQETQYF	TGTGCCAGCAGCCCATGGACAGGGCGACAAGAGACCCAGTACTTC	TRBD1	-	TRBV7-2	TRBJ2-5
CASAFSNQPQHF	TGCGCCAGCGCTTTTAGCAATCAGCCCCAGCATTTT	-	few	TRBV10-2	TRBJ1-5
CASSPRRGLSYEQYF	TGTGCCAGCAGCCCAAGGCGGGGGCTTTCCTACGAGCAGTACTTC	-	-	TRBV7-8	TRBJ2-7
CASSQSGTSNEQFF	TGTGCTAGCAGCCAATCGGGGACTAGCAATGAGCAGTTCTTC	TRBD2	-	TRBV7-7	TRBJ2-1
CSANAYNEQFF	TGCAGTGCTAACGCGTACAATGAGCAGTTCTTC	-	-	TRBV20-1	TRBJ2-1
CASSKEAQSTDTQYF	TGTGCCAGCAGCAAAGAAGCACAGAGCACAGATACGCAGTATTTT	-	-	TRBV21-1	TRBJ2-3
CAWSNDVRATDTQYF	TGTGCCTGGAGCAACGATGTCAGGGCCACAGATACGCAGTATTTT	-	-	TRBV30	TRBJ2-3
CASSLFRGTGNTIYF	TGTGCCAGCAGCTTATTCCGGGGTACTGGAAACACCATATATTTT	-	once	TRBV7-2	TRBJ1-3
CASSLMNTEAFF	TGCGCCAGCAGCTTAATGAACACTGAAGCTTTCTTT	-	-	TRBV5-1	TRBJ1-1
CASSLEGAANTGELFF	TGTGCCAGCAGCTTGGAAGGCGCAGCGAACACCGGGGAGCTGTTTTTT	-	-	TRBV5-6	TRBJ2-2
CASSLVSSGYNEQFF	TGCGCCAGCAGCTTGGTTTCTAGCGGGTACAATGAGCAGTTCTTC	TRBD2	-	TRBV5-1	TRBJ2-1
CATGDRNNSPLHF	TGTGCCACCGGGGACAGAAATAATTCACCCCTCCACTTT	TRBD1	-	TRBV2	TRBJ1-6
CASSTTPPTVDTQYF	TGTGCCAGCAGCACGACGCCTCCCACGGTAGATACGCAGTATTTT	-	-	TRBV7-9	TRBJ2-3
CASSLAVANQPQHF	TGTGCCAGCAGCTTGGCGGTCGCCAATCAGCCCCAGCATTTT	-	-	TRBV5-5	TRBJ1-5
CASSSKTLGEQYF	TGTGCCAGCAGCTCAAAGACTCTAGGGGAGCAGTACTTC	-	-	TRBV5-6	TRBJ2-7
CASSNGDRWRETQYF	TGTGCCAGCAGCAATGGGGACAGGTGGCGGGAGACCCAGTACTTC	TRBD1	-	TRBV7-9	TRBJ2-5
CASSDSLLGGSNTQYF	TGTGCCAGCAGTGACTCCTTACTTGGGGGTTCGAATACGCAGTATTTT	-	-	TRBV6-4	TRBJ2-3
CASSQDQSSYEQYF	TGTGCCAGCAGCCAGGATCAGAGCTCCTACGAGCAGTACTTC	-	-	TRBV7-9	TRBJ2-7
CASSRPGQIYNEQFF	TGTGCCAGTAGTCGACCGGGACAGATCTACAATGAGCAGTTCTTC	TRBD1	once	TRBV19	TRBJ2-1
CASSRTGSISPLHF	TGTGCCAGCAGTCGAACCGGGAGCATTTCACCCCTCCACTTT	-	-	TRBV28	TRBJ1-6
CAWSVGHRQETQYF	TGTGCCTGGAGTGTAGGGCATAGACAAGAGACCCAGTACTTC	-	-	TRBV30	TRBJ2-5
CASSPARGSILGEAFF	TGTGCCAGCTCACCGGCGAGAGGCAGTATCCTAGGTGAAGCTTTCTTT	-	-	TRBV18	TRBJ1-1
CASSRGRAGELFF	TGTGCCAGCAGCCGCGGGAGGGCCGGGGAGCTGTTTTTT	TRBD2	-	TRBV6-5	TRBJ2-2
CAWSVKAGGRRDEQFF	TGTGCCTGGAGTGTAAAAGCGGGGGGGCGGCGGGATGAGCAGTTCTTC	TRBD2	-	TRBV30	TRBJ2-1
CASSRAGGENQPQHF	TGTGCCAGCTCAAGGGCAGGGGGGGAAAATCAGCCCCAGCATTTT	TRBD1	-	TRBV18	TRBJ1-5
CATSRDYNYGYTF	TGTGCCACCAGCAGGGATTATAACTATGGCTACACCTTC	-	-	TRBV15	TRBJ1-2
CASSRQGENQPQHF	TGTGCCAGCAGTCGACAGGGGGAGAATCAGCCCCAGCATTTT	TRBD1	-	TRBV2	TRBJ1-5
CASSERGTSYEQYF	TGTGCCAGCAGTGAGCGGGGGACCTCCTACGAGCAGTACTTC	TRBD2	-	TRBV2	TRBJ2-7
CSVGTGGRETQYF	TGCAGCGTTGGAACAGGGGGGCGGGAGACCCAGTACTTC	TRBD1	-	TRBV29-1	TRBJ2-5
CASSLRQVPHSGANVLTF	TGTGCCAGCAGCCTTCGACAGGTTCCTCACTCTGGGGCCAACGTCCTGACTTTC	-	-	TRBV11-2	TRBJ2-6
CAISEGLAGTDTQYF	TGTGCCATCAGTGAGGGACTAGCGGGCACAGATACGCAGTATTTT	TRBD2	few	TRBV10-3	TRBJ2-3
CASSQAGQETQYF	TGTGCCAGCAGCCAAGCGGGGCAAGAGACCCAGTACTTC	TRBD2	-	TRBV7-2	TRBJ2-5
CASRGGQNYGYTF	TGTGCCAGTAGAGGCGGACAGAACTATGGCTACACCTTC	-	-	TRBV19	TRBJ1-2
CASRGRVNTEAFF	TGTGCCAGCCGGGGACGGGTGAACACTGAAGCTTTCTTT	-	-	TRBV6-6	TRBJ1-1
CASSLSGQPSYEQYF	TGTGCCAGCAGTTTAAGTGGCCAACCATCCTACGAGCAGTACTTC	-	-	TRBV28	TRBJ2-7
CASQRLGSYEQYF	TGTGCCAGCCAACGACTAGGCTCCTACGAGCAGTACTTC	-	once	TRBV27	TRBJ2-7